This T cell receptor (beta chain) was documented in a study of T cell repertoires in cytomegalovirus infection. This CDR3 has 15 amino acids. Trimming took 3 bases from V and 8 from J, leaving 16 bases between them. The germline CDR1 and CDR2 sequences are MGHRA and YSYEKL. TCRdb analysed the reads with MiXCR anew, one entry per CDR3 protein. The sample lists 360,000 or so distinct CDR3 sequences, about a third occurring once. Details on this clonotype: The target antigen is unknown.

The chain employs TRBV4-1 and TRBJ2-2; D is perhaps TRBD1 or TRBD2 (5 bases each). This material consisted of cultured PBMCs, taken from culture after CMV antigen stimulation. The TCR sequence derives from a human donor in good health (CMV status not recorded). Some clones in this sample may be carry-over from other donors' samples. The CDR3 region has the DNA TGCGCCAGCAGCCACCAGACGGGGCGGTCAGGGGAGCTGTTTTTT. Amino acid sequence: CASSHQTGRSGELFF.